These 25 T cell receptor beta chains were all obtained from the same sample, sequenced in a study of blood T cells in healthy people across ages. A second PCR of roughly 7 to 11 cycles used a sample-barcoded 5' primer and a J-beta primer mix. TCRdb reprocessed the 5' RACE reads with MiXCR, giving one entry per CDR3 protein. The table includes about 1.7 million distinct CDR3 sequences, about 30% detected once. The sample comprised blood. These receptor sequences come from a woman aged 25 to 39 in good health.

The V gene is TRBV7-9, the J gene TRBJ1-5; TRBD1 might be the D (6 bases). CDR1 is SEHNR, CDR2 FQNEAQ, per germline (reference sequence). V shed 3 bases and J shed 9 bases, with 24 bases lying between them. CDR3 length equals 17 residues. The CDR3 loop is CASSFSRQGGTLGPQHF. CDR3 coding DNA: TGTGCCAGCAGCTTCTCAAGACAAGGGGGAACCCTTGGGCCCCAGCATTTT.

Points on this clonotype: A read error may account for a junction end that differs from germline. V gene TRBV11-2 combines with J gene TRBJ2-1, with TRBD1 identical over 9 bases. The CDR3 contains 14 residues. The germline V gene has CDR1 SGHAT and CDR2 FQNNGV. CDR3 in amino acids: CASSARDRDDERFF. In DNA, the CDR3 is TGTGCCAGCAGCGCCAGGGACAGGGACGATGAGCGGTTCTTC.

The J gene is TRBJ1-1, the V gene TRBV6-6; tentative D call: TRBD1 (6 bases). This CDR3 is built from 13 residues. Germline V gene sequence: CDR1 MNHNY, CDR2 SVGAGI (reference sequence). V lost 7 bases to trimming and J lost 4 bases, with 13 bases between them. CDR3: CASNLQGITEAFF. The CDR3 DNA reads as TGTGCCAGCAACCTACAGGGAATCACTGAAGCTTTCTTT.

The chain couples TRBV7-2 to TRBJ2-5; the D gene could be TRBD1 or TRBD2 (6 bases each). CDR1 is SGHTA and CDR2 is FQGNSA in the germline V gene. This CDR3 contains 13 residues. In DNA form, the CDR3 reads TGTGTCGGCAGCAGGGGACTGGGGGAGACCCAGTACTTC. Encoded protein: CVGSRGLGETQYF. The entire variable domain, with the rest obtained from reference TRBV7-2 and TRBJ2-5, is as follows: GAGVSQSPSNKVTEKGKDVELRCDPISGHTALYWYRQSLGQGLEFLIYFQGNSAPDKSGLPSDRFSAERTGGSVSTLTIQRTQQEDSAVYLCVGSRGLGETQYFGPGTRLLVL.

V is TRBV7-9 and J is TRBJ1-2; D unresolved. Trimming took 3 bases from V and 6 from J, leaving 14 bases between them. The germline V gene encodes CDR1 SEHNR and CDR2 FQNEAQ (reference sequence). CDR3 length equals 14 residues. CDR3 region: CASSLGTSPNGYTF. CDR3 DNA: TGTGCCAGCAGCTTGGGAACCTCACCTAATGGCTACACCTTC.

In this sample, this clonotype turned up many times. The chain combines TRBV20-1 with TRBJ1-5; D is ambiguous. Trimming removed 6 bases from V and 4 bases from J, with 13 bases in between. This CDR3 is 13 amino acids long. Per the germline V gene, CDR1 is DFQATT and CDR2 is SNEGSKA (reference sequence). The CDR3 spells CSARIGSNQPQHF. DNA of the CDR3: TGCAGTGCGCGCATTGGGTCGAATCAGCCCCAGCATTTT.

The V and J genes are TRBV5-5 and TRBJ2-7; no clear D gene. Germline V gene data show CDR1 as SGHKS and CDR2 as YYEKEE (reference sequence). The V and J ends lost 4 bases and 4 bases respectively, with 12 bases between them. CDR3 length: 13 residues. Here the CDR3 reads CASSTLNGYEQYF. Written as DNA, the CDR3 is TGTGCCAGCAGCACCCTCAACGGGTACGAGCAGTACTTC.

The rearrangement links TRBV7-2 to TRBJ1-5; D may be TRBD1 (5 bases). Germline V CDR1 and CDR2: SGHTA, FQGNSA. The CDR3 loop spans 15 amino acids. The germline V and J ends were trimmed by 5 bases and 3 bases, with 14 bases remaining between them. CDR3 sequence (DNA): TGTGCCAGCAGCCACCCCGGGACGGCCAATCAGCCCCAGCATTTT. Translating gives CASSHPGTANQPQHF.

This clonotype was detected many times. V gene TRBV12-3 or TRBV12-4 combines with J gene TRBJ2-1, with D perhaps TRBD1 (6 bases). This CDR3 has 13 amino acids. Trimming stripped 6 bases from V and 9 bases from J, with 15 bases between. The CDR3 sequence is CASSPDRLLEQFF. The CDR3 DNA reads TGTGCCAGCAGCCCCGACAGGCTCCTTGAGCAGTTCTTC.

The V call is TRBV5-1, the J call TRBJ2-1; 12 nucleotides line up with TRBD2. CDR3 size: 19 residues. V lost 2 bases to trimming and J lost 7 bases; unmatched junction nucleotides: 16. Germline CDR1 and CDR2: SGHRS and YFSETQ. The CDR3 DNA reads TGCGCCAGCAGCTTAAACTCGGGACTAGCGGGTGAGGGGAATAATGAGCAGTTCTTC. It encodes CASSLNSGLAGEGNNEQFF. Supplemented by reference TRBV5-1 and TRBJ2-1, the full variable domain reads KAGVTQTPRYLIKTRGQQVTLSCSPISGHRSVSWYQQTPGQGLQFLFEYFSETQRNKGNFPGRFSGRQFSNSRSEMNVSTLELGDSALYLCASSLNSGLAGEGNNEQFFGPGTRLTVL.

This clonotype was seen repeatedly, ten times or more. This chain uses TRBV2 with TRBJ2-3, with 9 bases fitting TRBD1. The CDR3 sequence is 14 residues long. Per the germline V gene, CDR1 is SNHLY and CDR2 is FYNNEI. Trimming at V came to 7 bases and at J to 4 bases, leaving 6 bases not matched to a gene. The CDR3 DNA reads TGTGCCAGCACCATGGACAGGGGCGCAGATACGCAGTATTTT. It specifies CASTMDRGADTQYF.

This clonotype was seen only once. The CDR3 here is CASSPGAVEQFF. CDR3 coding DNA: TGTGCCAGCAGCCCAGGGGCAGTTGAGCAGTTCTTC. V usage is TRBV12-3 or TRBV12-4 and J usage is TRBJ2-1; a possible D gene is TRBD1 (6 bases). The V gene lost 6 bases and the J gene lost 9 bases, with 12 bases spanning the gap. The CDR3 sequence is 12 residues long.

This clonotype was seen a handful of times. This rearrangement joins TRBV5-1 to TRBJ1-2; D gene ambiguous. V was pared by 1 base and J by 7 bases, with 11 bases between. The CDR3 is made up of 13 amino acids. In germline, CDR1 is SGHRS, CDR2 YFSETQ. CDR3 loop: CASSLSTQFGYTF. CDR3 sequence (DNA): TGCGCCAGCAGCTTGTCCACCCAGTTTGGCTACACCTTC.

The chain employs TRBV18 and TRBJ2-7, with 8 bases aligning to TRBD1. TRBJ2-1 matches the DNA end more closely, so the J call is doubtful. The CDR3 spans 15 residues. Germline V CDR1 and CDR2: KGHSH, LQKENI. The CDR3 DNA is TGTGCCAGCTCACCTGTCGGACAGGGTATCTACGAGCAGTTCTTC. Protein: CASSPVGQGIYEQFF.

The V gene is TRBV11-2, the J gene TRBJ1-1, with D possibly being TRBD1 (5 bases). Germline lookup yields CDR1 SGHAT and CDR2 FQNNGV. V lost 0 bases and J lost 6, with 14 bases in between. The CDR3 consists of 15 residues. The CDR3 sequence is CASSLDRGGAAEAFF. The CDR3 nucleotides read TGTGCCAGCAGCTTAGATAGAGGAGGGGCCGCTGAAGCTTTCTTT. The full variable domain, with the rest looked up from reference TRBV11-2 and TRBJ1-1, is EAGVAQSPRYKIIEKRQSVAFWCNPISGHATLYWYQQILGQGPKLLIQFQNNGVVDDSQLPKDRFSAERLKGVDSTLKIQPAKLEDSAVYLCASSLDRGGAAEAFFGQGTRLTVV.

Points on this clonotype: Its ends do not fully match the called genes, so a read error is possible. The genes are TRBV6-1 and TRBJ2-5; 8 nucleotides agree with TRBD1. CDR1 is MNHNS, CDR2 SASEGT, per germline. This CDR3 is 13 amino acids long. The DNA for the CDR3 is TGTGCCAACAGTTCCCAACAGGGGGAAAGCCAGTACTTC. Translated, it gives CANSSQQGESQYF.

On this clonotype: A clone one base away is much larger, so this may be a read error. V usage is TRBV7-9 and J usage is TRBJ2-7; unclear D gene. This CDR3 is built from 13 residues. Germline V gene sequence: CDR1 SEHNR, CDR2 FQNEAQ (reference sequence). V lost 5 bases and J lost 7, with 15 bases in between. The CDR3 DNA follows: TGTGCCAGCAGCCAGAACAGTCGGATGGAGCAGTACTTC. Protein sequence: CASSQNSRMEQYF.

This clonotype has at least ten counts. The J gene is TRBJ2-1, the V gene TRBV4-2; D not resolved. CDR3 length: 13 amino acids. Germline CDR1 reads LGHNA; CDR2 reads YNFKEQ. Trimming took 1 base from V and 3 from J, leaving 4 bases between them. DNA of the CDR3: TGTGCCAGCAGCCAAGTACGCTACAATGAGCAGTTCTTC. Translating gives CASSQVRYNEQFF.

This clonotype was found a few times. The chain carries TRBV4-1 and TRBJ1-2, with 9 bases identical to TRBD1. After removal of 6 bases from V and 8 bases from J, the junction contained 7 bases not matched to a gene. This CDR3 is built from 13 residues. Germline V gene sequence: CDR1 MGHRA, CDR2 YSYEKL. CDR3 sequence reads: CASRRTGAEGYTF. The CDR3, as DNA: TGCGCCAGCAGAAGGACAGGGGCAGAAGGCTACACCTTC.

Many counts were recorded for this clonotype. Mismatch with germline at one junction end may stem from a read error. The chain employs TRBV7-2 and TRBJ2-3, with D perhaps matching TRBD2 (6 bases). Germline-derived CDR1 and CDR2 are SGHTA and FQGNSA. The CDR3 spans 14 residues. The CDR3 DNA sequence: TGCGCCAGCAGCTTGGTCGGGGGTACAGATACGCAGTATTTT. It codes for CASSLVGGTDTQYF.

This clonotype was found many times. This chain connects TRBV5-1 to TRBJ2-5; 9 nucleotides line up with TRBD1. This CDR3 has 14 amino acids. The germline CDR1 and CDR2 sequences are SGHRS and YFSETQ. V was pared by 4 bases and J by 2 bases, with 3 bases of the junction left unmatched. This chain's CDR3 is CASSHGQGQETQYF. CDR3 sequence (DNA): TGCGCCAGCAGCCATGGACAGGGGCAAGAGACCCAGTACTTC.

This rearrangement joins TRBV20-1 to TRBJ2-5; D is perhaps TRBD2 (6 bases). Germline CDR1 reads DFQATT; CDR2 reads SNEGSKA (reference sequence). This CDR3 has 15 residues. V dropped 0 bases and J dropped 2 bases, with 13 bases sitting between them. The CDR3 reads CSAREGRERQETQYF. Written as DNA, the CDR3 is TGCAGTGCTAGAGAGGGTCGGGAGAGGCAAGAGACCCAGTACTTC.

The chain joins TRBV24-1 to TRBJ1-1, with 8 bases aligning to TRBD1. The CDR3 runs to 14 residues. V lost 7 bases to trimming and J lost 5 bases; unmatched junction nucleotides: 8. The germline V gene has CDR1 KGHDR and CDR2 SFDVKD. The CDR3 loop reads CATSADRDGTEAFF. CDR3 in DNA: TGTGCCACCAGCGCGGACAGGGATGGGACTGAAGCTTTCTTT.

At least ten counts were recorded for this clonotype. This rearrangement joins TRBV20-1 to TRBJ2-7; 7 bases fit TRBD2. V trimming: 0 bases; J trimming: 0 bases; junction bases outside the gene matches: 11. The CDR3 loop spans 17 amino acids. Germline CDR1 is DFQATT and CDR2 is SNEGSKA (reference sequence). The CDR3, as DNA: TGCAGTGCTAGAGACCGGGCTGATGGGGGGGTCTCCTACGAGCAGTACTTC. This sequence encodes CSARDRADGGVSYEQYF.

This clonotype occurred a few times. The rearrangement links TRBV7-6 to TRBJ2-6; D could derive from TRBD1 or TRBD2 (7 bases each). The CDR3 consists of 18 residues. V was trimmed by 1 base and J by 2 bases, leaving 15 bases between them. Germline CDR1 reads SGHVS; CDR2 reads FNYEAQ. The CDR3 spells CASSLEPGGGPGANVLTF. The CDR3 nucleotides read TGTGCCAGCAGCTTAGAACCAGGGGGGGGGCCTGGGGCCAACGTCCTGACTTTC.